Below, 10 T cell receptor beta chains from the same sample are listed, as sequenced in a study of T-cell memory formation after mild COVID-19. TCRdb re-analysed the 5' RACE reads in MiXCR, keeping a single row per CDR3 protein. This table holds about 400,000 distinct CDR3 sequences, around 14% found once. Sequencing was carried out using PBMCs or a T cell subset sorted from them (not recorded which). These receptors originate from a man aged 18 to 30 who had mild COVID-19 (a few samples of this study predate the infection). Cell type and time point are not known.

The rearrangement joins TRBV5-1 to TRBJ1-1; 7 nucleotides match TRBD1. The germline CDR1 and CDR2 sequences are SGHRS and YFSETQ. CDR3 length: 13 residues. V was pared by 4 bases and J by 9 bases, with 9 bases of the junction left unmatched. CDR3 residues: CASSGGQIPKAFF. The CDR3 DNA is TGCGCCAGCAGCGGGGGACAGATACCGAAAGCTTTCTTT.

The chain joins TRBV19 to TRBJ1-5, with 8 bases lining up with TRBD1. This CDR3 is built from 15 residues. Trimming took 6 bases from V and 6 from J; bases not matched to a gene: 10. The germline V gene encodes CDR1 LNHDA and CDR2 SQIVND (reference sequence). CDR3 sequence reads: CASSPGQAGGQPQHF. CDR3 DNA: TGTGCCAGTAGCCCGGGACAGGCCGGCGGTCAGCCCCAGCATTTT. Drawing the rest from reference TRBV19 and TRBJ1-5, the complete variable domain is DGGITQSPKYLFRKEGQNVTLSCEQNLNHDAMYWYRQDPGQGLRLIYYSQIVNDFQKGDIAEGYSVSREKKESFPLTVTSAQKNPTAFYLCASSPGQAGGQPQHFGDGTRLSIL.

This clonotype has only a few counts. The J gene is TRBJ1-1, the V gene TRBV5-1, with D possibly TRBD1 on 6 matching bases. In germline, CDR1 is SGHRS, CDR2 YFSETQ. The CDR3 covers 15 residues. Trimming removed 2 bases from V and 5 bases from J, with 16 bases in between. The CDR3 coding sequence is TGCGCCAGCAGCTTAGGTCCGGGGGCAGGGACTGAAGCTTTCTTT. Its translation is CASSLGPGAGTEAFF.

The sample holds a few counts of this clonotype. The J gene is TRBJ2-7, the V gene TRBV2; 9 bases line up with TRBD1. CDR1 SNHLY and CDR2 FYNNEI come from the germline V gene. The CDR3 totals 15 residues. V shed 5 bases, J shed 2 bases, and the junction held 7 bases outside the gene matches. The CDR3 protein is CASSTGGLGPYEQYF. The CDR3, as DNA: TGTGCCAGCAGTACAGGGGGCTTGGGCCCCTACGAGCAGTACTTC.

This clonotype showed up just a few times. The V gene is TRBV4-3, the J gene TRBJ2-2; no reliable D call. Germline V gene data show CDR1 as LGHNA and CDR2 as YSLEER. The CDR3 covers 14 residues. Deletions cut 4 bases from V and 4 bases from J, with 10 bases between. DNA for the CDR3: TGCGCCAGCAGCCGAGACACACCCACCGGGGAGCTGTTTTTT. It codes for CASSRDTPTGELFF.

The chain recombines TRBV4-2 with TRBJ1-2, with D hard to call. V was clipped by 1 base and J by 1 base, with 10 bases between them. Per germline, CDR1 LGHNA and CDR2 YNFKEQ. The CDR3 is 15 residues long. The CDR3: CASSQGEVFNYGYTF. The CDR3 coding sequence is TGTGCCAGCAGCCAAGGGGAGGTTTTTAACTATGGCTACACCTTC.

This clonotype was detected ten times or more. J is TRBJ1-2 and V is TRBV19; D gene uncertain. Germline V lookup: CDR1 LNHDA, CDR2 SQIVND (reference sequence). The CDR3 is made up of 12 amino acids. Trimming took off 5 bases at V and 4 bases at J, with 8 bases between the two ends. In DNA, the CDR3 is TGTGCCAGTAGTTCCGGGTTCTATGGCTACACCTTC. Protein product: CASSSGFYGYTF.

This clonotype was recorded many times. V gene TRBV20-1 combines with J gene TRBJ1-2, with unresolved D. CDR3 size: 14 residues. The V gene lost 4 bases and the J gene lost 3 bases, with 15 bases spanning the gap. Germline lookup yields CDR1 DFQATT and CDR2 SNEGSKA (reference sequence). In DNA form, the CDR3 reads TGCAGTGCTAATGAAGCCCCCAGAGACTATGGCTACACCTTC. Residues: CSANEAPRDYGYTF.

The V call is TRBV9, the J call TRBJ2-5; 8 bases match TRBD1. J gave up 5 bases and V 2 bases, and 11 bases lay outside the gene matches. The germline CDR1 and CDR2 sequences are SGDLS and YYNGEE. The CDR3 contains 16 residues. CDR3 in amino acids: CASSVSPRDRRETQYF. CDR3 sequence (DNA): TGTGCCAGCAGCGTCTCCCCCCGGGACAGGCGGGAGACCCAGTACTTC.

The V and J genes are TRBV27 and TRBJ1-1; D remains unclear. Trimming cost V 2 bases and J 2 bases, with 6 bases left between them. This CDR3 spans 13 amino acids. The germline V gene has CDR1 MNHEY and CDR2 SMNVEV (reference sequence). The DNA for the CDR3 is TGTGCCAGCAGTTTAGCGGCAAACACTGAAGCTTTCTTT. Its protein is CASSLAANTEAFF.